The sequence of this TCR beta chain was determined in a study of OX40 agonist ivuxolimab in advanced cancers. Study as a whole: Patients were roughly 83% male with ages roughly 20 to 90, mean 60.

The CDR3 covers 14 residues. Germline loops: CDR1 LNHDA, CDR2 SQIVND (reference sequence). Trimming cost V 2 bases and J 3 bases, with 8 bases left between them. With respect to this clone: Its antigen is still unknown.

Profiled with immunoSEQ multiplex PCR; TCRdb holds only in-frame clones, not every one. Of under 35,000 clones listed, roughly 84% are singletons. Study results and caveats: Normalized expansion of T-cell clones was also low for some nonresponders. Compared with CD4+, CD8+ T cells on average had more expanded clones. At 0.1 to 3.0 mg/kg, CD4+ and CD8+ blood T cells expanded clonally by week 6.

This specimen consisted of CD4+ or CD8+ T cells sorted from blood, obtained in a trial of the OX40 agonist ivuxolimab. The V and J genes are TRBV19 and TRBJ2-1, with D unresolved. The receptor was isolated from an adult with an advanced solid tumor such as melanoma, head and neck, liver or kidney cancer. CDR3 sequence reads: CASSISLGYNEQFF. In nucleotides, the CDR3 is TGTGCCAGTAGTATAAGTCTGGGCTACAATGAGCAGTTCTTC.